These 5 T cell receptor beta chains originate from one sample sequenced in a study of cytomegalovirus exposure and HLA in healthy donors. In the PCR, 60 Vbeta and 13 Jbeta primers were used. TCRdb's table, derived via immunoSEQ multiplex PCR, lists solely in-frame clones and lacks some. The sample totals tens of thousands of clones. The material sequenced was PBMCs. These receptor sequences come from a woman aged 35 to 49 in good health and CMV-seronegative.

The V call is TRBV18, the J call TRBJ1-2, with 7 bases fitting TRBD1. The germline CDR1 and CDR2 sequences are KGHSH and LQKENI. The CDR3 has 13 amino acids. Germline trimming cut 4 bases from V and 2 bases from J; bases unmatched to any gene: 1. CDR3 protein: CASSLGQNYGYTF. In DNA form, the CDR3 reads TGTGCCAGCTCACTGGGACAGAACTATGGCTACACCTTC.

The rearrangement links TRBV19 to TRBJ2-7; 8 nucleotides align to TRBD1. CDR3 length: 13 residues. The trim removed 8 bases at V and 6 bases at J, leaving 9 bases unmatched. Germline CDR1 and CDR2: LNHDA and SQIVND (reference sequence). The CDR3 sequence is CASSSDRGTEQYF. CDR3 in DNA: TGTGCCAGTTCAAGCGACAGGGGCACCGAGCAGTACTTC.

The chain uses TRBV7-2 and TRBJ2-1; TRBD2 matches 11 bases. The CDR3 extends over 17 amino acids. Germline CDR1 is SGHTA and CDR2 is FQGNSA. V trimming: 1 base; J trimming: 2 bases; junction bases outside the gene matches: 4. CDR3 sequence: CASSLVLAGDPYNEQFF. The CDR3 DNA reads as TGTGCCAGCAGCTTAGTACTAGCGGGAGACCCCTACAATGAGCAGTTCTTC.

The chain uses TRBV2 and TRBJ1-2; tentatively, D is TRBD1 (6 bases). The length of the CDR3 is 12 residues. V shed 7 bases and J shed 4 bases, with 10 bases lying between them. The V gene's germline CDR1 is SNHLY and CDR2 FYNNEI. The chain's CDR3 is CASTSDSYGYTF. The CDR3 coding sequence is TGTGCCAGCACCTCGGACAGCTATGGCTACACCTTC.

This chain connects TRBV5-1 to TRBJ1-2; D is unresolved. Germline V lookup: CDR1 SGHRS, CDR2 YFSETQ. CDR3 length: 14 amino acids. The V end lost 2 bases, the J end lost 4 bases, and 12 bases lay between the germline ends. CDR3 protein: CASSLIDVGYGYTF. The CDR3 DNA reads as TGCGCCAGCAGCTTAATTGATGTCGGCTATGGCTACACCTTC.